The rows below give T cell receptor beta chains drawn from one sample of a study of blood T cell repertoires in COVID-19. Produced via immunoSEQ multiplex PCR; TCRdb's table is partial and in-frame only. The data contain 400,000 to 550,000 clones, around 89% of them seen just once; the ten biggest clones take up more than 4%. Material for sequencing was peripheral blood. These receptors were collected from a woman aged 25 to 39 with acute or convalescent COVID-19. Each CDR3 is given with its conserved first and last residue. A D gene is named only where the DNA matches it firmly. The listing skips clone size in some rows; elsewhere it reads once, few, many or a size class.

abundance | d_gene | j_gene | v_gene | CDR3aa | CDR3nt
. | . | TRBJ1-2 | TRBV19 | CASSYLGPQVGDGYTF | TGTGCCAGTAGTTACTTAGGACCCCAGGTCGGGGATGGCTACACCTTC
. | . | TRBJ1-2 | TRBV9 | CASSKTGDYGYTF | TGTGCCAGCAGCAAAACCGGGGACTATGGCTACACCTTC
. | TRBD1 | TRBJ1-1 | TRBV5-1 | CASSPRTGGGTEAFF | TGCGCCAGCAGCCCTCGGACAGGGGGCGGGACTGAAGCTTTCTTT
. | TRBD1 | TRBJ2-1 | TRBV3-1/TRBV3-2 | CASRQDRANYNEQFF | TGTGCCAGCAGGCAGGACAGGGCTAACTACAATGAGCAGTTCTTC
. | TRBD1 | TRBJ2-2 | TRBV5-1 | CASINTLGQGALVGELFF | TGCGCCAGCATCAACACCCTCGGACAGGGGGCCTTAGTCGGGGAGCTGTTTTTT
few | TRBD1 | TRBJ2-7 | TRBV7-9 | CASRGQAALGEQYF | TGTGCCAGCAGGGGACAGGCAGCTTTGGGGGAGCAGTACTTC
. | . | TRBJ1-5 | TRBV9 | CASSTSGNSNQPQHF | TGTGCCAGCAGCACCTCAGGGAATAGCAATCAGCCCCAGCATTTT
. | . | TRBJ2-7 | TRBV7-2 | CASSLVTAPPKQYF | TGTGCCAGCAGCTTAGTAACAGCTCCACCGAAGCAGTACTTC
once | . | TRBJ1-1 | TRBV10-1 | CASNQGMNTEAFF | TGCGCCAGCAACCAGGGGATGAACACTGAAGCTTTCTTT
. | . | TRBJ2-7 | TRBV30 | CAWSVRGANEQYF | TGTGCCTGGAGTGTACGGGGGGCGAACGAGCAGTACTTC
. | . | TRBJ1-1 | TRBV27 | CASSSRGKTEAFF | TGTGCCAGCAGTTCTAGAGGGAAGACTGAAGCTTTCTTT
. | TRBD1 | TRBJ1-1 | TRBV5-1 | CASSRDRYAEAFF | TGCGCCAGCAGCCGGGACAGGTATGCTGAAGCTTTCTTT
. | . | TRBJ1-3 | TRBV10-3 | CAISRYRESSGNTIYF | TGTGCCATCAGTAGGTACAGGGAAAGCTCTGGAAACACCATATATTTT
. | . | TRBJ2-5 | TRBV7-8 | CASSLGRTIANQETQYF | TGTGCCAGCAGCTTAGGGAGGACTATCGCAAACCAAGAGACCCAGTACTTC
. | TRBD1 | TRBJ2-7 | TRBV7-2 | CASSWDRSNEQYF | TGTGCCAGCAGCTGGGACAGAAGTAACGAGCAGTACTTC
once | . | TRBJ1-1 | TRBV4-2 | CASSQDAEVTEAFF | TGTGCCAGCAGCCAAGACGCAGAGGTCACTGAAGCTTTCTTT
. | TRBD1 | TRBJ1-5 | TRBV28 | CASSLRQGGQPQHF | TGTGCCAGCAGTTTGAGACAGGGCGGTCAGCCCCAGCATTTT
. | TRBD1 | TRBJ2-5 | TRBV14 | CASSQRIQGEETQYF | TGTGCCAGCAGCCAGAGGATACAGGGGGAAGAGACCCAGTACTTC
. | . | TRBJ1-1 | TRBV20-1 | CSARTGGEAFF | TGCAGTGCTAGGACGGGGGGTGAAGCTTTCTTT
few | . | TRBJ1-1 | TRBV7-9 | CASSGQGRAAFF | TGTGCCAGCAGCGGGCAGGGGCGCGCAGCTTTCTTT
. | . | TRBJ1-5 | TRBV2 | CATHAATENQPQHF | TGTGCCACCCACGCGGCGACTGAGAATCAGCCCCAGCATTTT
. | . | TRBJ2-5 | TRBV9 | CASSVQGQETQYF | TGTGCCAGCAGCGTACAGGGGCAAGAGACCCAGTACTTC
. | TRBD2 | TRBJ2-3 | TRBV2 | CASRSTSGSRDTQYF | TGTGCCAGCAGGTCGACTAGCGGGAGCCGGGATACGCAGTATTTT
. | TRBD2 | TRBJ2-7 | TRBV5-4 | CASSLGAGGYEQYF | TGTGCCAGCAGCTTGGGAGCGGGGGGATACGAGCAGTACTTC
. | TRBD1 | TRBJ1-1 | TRBV5-1 | CASSVGTVNTEAFF | TGCGCCAGCAGCGTCGGGACAGTAAACACTGAAGCTTTCTTT
. | TRBD1 | TRBJ1-1 | TRBV5-4 | CASSSRDRGRNTEAFF | TGTGCCAGCAGTTCCCGGGACAGGGGGAGGAACACTGAAGCTTTCTTT
. | . | TRBJ1-4 | TRBV18 | CASSPKLAGATNEKLFF | TGTGCCAGCTCACCAAAGTTGGCGGGTGCAACTAATGAAAAACTGTTTTTT
once | TRBD1 | TRBJ2-1 | TRBV10-2 | CASGGGQGARNEQFF | TGCGCCAGCGGAGGGGGACAGGGGGCGCGGAATGAGCAGTTCTTC
few | . | TRBJ2-7 | TRBV5-6 | CASSLVTGGRYEQYF | TGTGCCAGCAGCTTGGTGACGGGGGGCCGTTACGAGCAGTACTTC
. | . | TRBJ1-2 | TRBV6-5 | CASSYQKTGFYGYTF | TGTGCCAGCAGTTACCAGAAGACAGGTTTCTATGGCTACACCTTC
. | . | TRBJ2-3 | TRBV19 | CASSPSYGDTQYF | TGTGCCAGTAGTCCCTCGTATGGCGATACGCAGTATTTT
. | . | TRBJ1-2 | TRBV6-5 | CASSLTPGGGYTF | TGTGCCAGCAGCCTAACCCCGGGGGGGGGCTACACCTTC
. | . | TRBJ2-2 | TRBV12-3/TRBV12-4 | CASTWGAGELFF | TGTGCCAGCACCTGGGGGGCCGGGGAGCTGTTTTTT
. | TRBD1 | TRBJ2-1 | TRBV7-9 | CASRSDRGKDEQFF | TGTGCCAGCAGAAGTGACAGGGGGAAGGATGAGCAGTTCTTC
. | . | TRBJ2-3 | TRBV28 | CASSLWDTQNTDTQYF | TGTGCCAGCAGTTTATGGGACACGCAGAATACGGATACGCAGTATTTT
. | TRBD2 | TRBJ2-2 | TRBV7-3 | CASSPGLALVGELFF | TGTGCCAGCAGCCCTGGACTAGCGCTGGTCGGGGAGCTGTTTTTT
. | . | TRBJ2-7 | TRBV5-8 | CATRKNRNVYEQYF | TGTGCCACCAGGAAGAACAGGAACGTCTACGAGCAGTACTTC
once | TRBD1 | TRBJ1-4 | TRBV9 | CASSELVGQANPRGKLFF | TGTGCCAGCAGCGAGCTGGTGGGACAGGCTAACCCACGGGGAAAACTGTTTTTT
. | . | TRBJ2-7 | TRBV6-5 | CASSYAGSSYEQYF | TGTGCCAGCAGTTACGCGGGGAGCTCCTACGAGCAGTACTTC